This section outlines one T cell receptor (beta chain) sequence together with its context. Sequencing used immunoSEQ multiplex PCR; TCRdb keeps in-frame clones, though not all of them. The profile covers around 72,000 clones, with roughly 87% appearing a single time and roughly 30% taken by the ten largest. This sample is drawn from a study of blood T cell repertoires in COVID-19. In germline, CDR1 is LNHNV, CDR2 YYDKDF (reference sequence). The CDR3 totals 15 residues. Trimming took off 0 bases at V and 2 bases at J, with 11 bases between the two ends. This receptor was identified in a man in his fifties or sixties with acute or convalescent COVID-19. Sequencing was carried out using peripheral blood. The gene calls are TRBV15 and TRBJ2-7; maybe TRBD1 (5 bases). The CDR3 DNA follows: TGTGCCACCAGCAGAGATAGCAGGGCCCCCTACGAGCAGTACTTC. This sequence encodes CATSRDSRAPYEQYF.